The 19 T cell receptor beta chains presented below share a single source sample, sequenced in a study of blood T cell repertoires in COVID-19. Assay: immunoSEQ multiplex PCR; the TCRdb copy retains only in-frame clones and omits some. This table has about 210,000 clones, roughly 90% appearing once. Sequencing was done on a sample of PBMCs or T cells enriched from blood (not recorded which). Receptor source: a man between 18 and 29 years old with acute COVID-19.

This chain links TRBV7-3 with TRBJ2-6, with a tentative D call TRBD2 (6 bases). The CDR3 consists of 16 residues. The germline V gene encodes CDR1 SGHTA and CDR2 FQGTGA. Trimming shortened V by 6 bases and J by 0 bases, and 12 bases separated the two germline ends. The CDR3 here is CASSLGGDSGANVLTF. For the CDR3, the DNA is TGTGCCAGCAGTCTAGGCGGGGACTCTGGGGCCAACGTCCTGACTTTC.

The gene calls are TRBV10-1 and TRBJ2-1; 7 nucleotides line up with TRBD2. The CDR3 is 16 amino acids. Losses at the gene ends were 2 bases for V and 5 bases for J; bases not matched to a gene: 9. Germline CDR1 and CDR2: WNHNN and SYGVQD (reference sequence). In DNA, the CDR3 is TGCGCCAGCAGTGAGATCGGGGCTAGCGGTAACAATGAGCAGTTCTTC. Translated, it gives CASSEIGASGNNEQFF.

The CDR3 loop reads CASSCVLRLAGGRSSYHEQFF. CDR3 in DNA: TGTGCCAGCAGCTGCGTCCTGAGACTAGCGGGAGGGCGAAGTTCCTATCATGAGCAGTTCTTC. The V and J genes are TRBV21-1 and TRBJ2-1; the table's D call TRBD2 went unverified against the DNA. TRBV21-1 counts as a pseudogene. The CDR3 length is 21 residues.

The chain is built from TRBV6-5 and TRBJ1-3; 8 bases match TRBD1. The CDR3 loop spans 13 amino acids. V shed 8 bases and J 7 bases; nucleotides not matched to a gene: 7. Germline values: CDR1 MNHEY, CDR2 SVGAGI. CDR3: CASGDQGANTIYF. The CDR3 bases are TGTGCCAGCGGAGATCAGGGGGCGAACACCATATATTTT.

This clone came up once. The chain has TRBV7-9 and TRBJ1-2; tentative D call: TRBD1 (5 bases). This CDR3 region has 12 residues. Trimming shortened V by 5 bases and J by 4 bases, and 8 bases separated the two germline ends. CDR1 is SEHNR, CDR2 FQNEAQ, per germline (reference sequence). CDR3 amino acids: CASSLGGYGYTF. The CDR3 bases are TGTGCCAGCAGCCTGGGGGGCTATGGCTACACCTTC. The full variable domain, completed using reference TRBV7-9 and TRBJ1-2, is DTGVSQNPRHKITKRGQNVTFRCDPISEHNRLYWYRQTLGQGPEFLTYFQNEAQLEKSRLLSDRFSAERPKGSFSTLEIQRTEQGDSAMYLCASSLGGYGYTFGSGTRLTVV.

V is TRBV6-6 and J is TRBJ2-7; TRBD1 is a possible D gene (5 bases). Looked up from germline, CDR1 is MNHNY and CDR2 is SVGAGI (reference sequence). The CDR3 spans 13 residues. Deletions cut 6 bases from V and 3 bases from J, with 12 bases between. The DNA for the CDR3 is TGTGCCAGCAGACCCCCCGACAGCTACGAGCAGTACTTC. Amino acid sequence: CASRPPDSYEQYF.

This chain joins TRBV5-1 and TRBJ1-4, with 9 bases matching TRBD1. The CDR3 totals 14 residues. From germline, CDR1 is SGHRS and CDR2 YFSETQ. V shed 4 bases, J shed 6 bases, and the junction held 4 bases outside the gene matches. In DNA, the CDR3 is TGCGCCAGCAGCACGACAGGGGGTGATGAAAAACTGTTTTTT. It is translated as CASSTTGGDEKLFF.

This clone came up many times. DNA of the CDR3: TGTGCCAGCAGTCTCGGGGGGTTACGGGATGGCTACACCTTC. Its translation is CASSLGGLRDGYTF. This chain connects TRBV28 to TRBJ1-2; a weak D match, TRBD1 (5 bases). V was shortened by 5 bases and J by 6 bases, with 16 bases between the two germline ends. There are 14 residues in the CDR3. Germline assignment: CDR1 MDHEN and CDR2 SYDVKM.

The chain links TRBV6-5 to TRBJ1-3; D is unresolved. Germline V gene lookup returns CDR1 MNHEY and CDR2 SVGAGI. This CDR3 is built from 10 residues. The ends were cut back, 8 bases at V and 8 bases at J, with 7 bases in the middle. The CDR3 DNA reads as TGTGCCAGCCTCGGAGACACCATATATTTT. Translation gives CASLGDTIYF.

This chain uses TRBV7-9 with TRBJ2-3, with D maybe TRBD1 (5 bases). This CDR3 has 14 amino acids. The germline V gene encodes CDR1 SEHNR and CDR2 FQNEAQ (reference sequence). Trimming left V 3 bases short and J 0 bases short, with 7 bases between. As DNA, the CDR3 is TGTGCCAGCAGCTTGAGACAGAGCACAGATACGCAGTATTTT. Translating gives CASSLRQSTDTQYF.

The chain carries TRBV15 and TRBJ2-4; TRBD2 might be the D (6 bases). CDR3 length: 18 residues. CDR1 and CDR2 from the germline V gene are LNHNV and YYDKDF (reference sequence). Trimming took 0 bases from V and 0 from J, leaving 15 bases between them. In DNA form, the CDR3 reads TGTGCCACCAGCAGAGAATCAATAGCGGCACTAGCCAAAAACATTCAGTACTTC. This sequence encodes CATSRESIAALAKNIQYF.

The V and J genes are TRBV30 and TRBJ2-7; no reliable D call. In germline, CDR1 is GTSNPN, CDR2 SVGIG (reference sequence). V lost 1 base and J 0 bases, leaving 10 bases between the germline ends. CDR3 size: 14 residues. CDR3 sequence (DNA): TGTGCCTGGAGTGGCGCCGCTAGCTCCTACGAGCAGTACTTC. It is translated as CAWSGAASSYEQYF.

The rearrangement links TRBV24-1 to TRBJ2-3; D may be TRBD1 (6 bases). The V gene lost 6 bases and the J gene lost 7 bases, with 10 bases spanning the gap. The CDR3 consists of 12 residues. Germline assignment: CDR1 KGHDR and CDR2 SFDVKD. The CDR3 loop reads CATSTGFHTQYF. In nucleotides, the CDR3 is TGTGCCACCAGTACAGGGTTCCATACGCAGTATTTT.

The chain carries TRBV5-1 and TRBJ2-2, with D tentatively TRBD2 (6 bases). Deletions cut 2 bases from V and 2 bases from J, with 10 bases between. Germline V CDR1 and CDR2: SGHRS, YFSETQ. CDR3 length: 15 amino acids. CDR3 amino acids: CASSFDGGNTGELFF. The CDR3 bases are TGCGCCAGCAGCTTCGACGGGGGAAACACCGGGGAGCTGTTTTTT.

This chain uses TRBV14 with TRBJ2-7, with TRBD1 matching over 7 bases. The CDR3 has 13 amino acids. With 6 bases clipped from V and 1 base from J, the junction kept 3 bases outside the gene matches. Germline V gene lookup returns CDR1 SGHDN and CDR2 FVKESK. CDR3 residues: CASSRQGSYEQYF. The CDR3 region has the DNA TGTGCCAGCAGTCGACAGGGTTCCTACGAGCAGTACTTC.

The table lists this clone with a count of one. The genes are TRBV11-2 and TRBJ2-1, with a weak D call TRBD2 (5 bases). Trimming stripped 2 bases from V and 3 bases from J, with 11 bases between. Germline V gene lookup returns CDR1 SGHAT and CDR2 FQNNGV. The CDR3 totals 15 residues. The chain's CDR3 is CASSLRGSVYNEQFF. The CDR3 DNA reads TGTGCCAGCAGCTTACGCGGGTCAGTCTACAATGAGCAGTTCTTC.

The V gene is TRBV27, the J gene TRBJ2-1; 8 bases fit TRBD2. The germline gives CDR1 MNHEY, CDR2 SMNVEV (reference sequence). This CDR3 contains 15 residues. The V segment lost 6 bases and the J segment 3 bases; nucleotides outside the gene matches: 7. The CDR3 is CASRLAAGGYNEQFF. The CDR3 bases are TGTGCCAGCAGACTCGCGGCGGGGGGCTACAATGAGCAGTTCTTC.

The V call is TRBV6-5, the J call TRBJ1-1, with a weak D call TRBD1 (5 bases). The germline CDR1 and CDR2 sequences are MNHEY and SVGAGI. CDR3 length: 15 residues. With 0 bases removed from V and 1 base from J, the gap between germline ends came to 9 bases. This chain's CDR3 is CASSYSSGGNTEAFF. Here the CDR3 DNA reads TGTGCCAGCAGTTACTCGAGCGGGGGGAACACTGAAGCTTTCTTT.

V and J are TRBV28 and TRBJ2-2, with D possibly being TRBD1 (6 bases). This CDR3 has 12 amino acids. The V end was cut by 6 bases, the J end by 5 bases, with 7 bases between. Germline CDR1 MDHEN, CDR2 SYDVKM. The CDR3 nucleotides read TGTGCCAGCAGGACAGGAACCGGGGAGCTGTTTTTT. Translating it yields CASRTGTGELFF.